Following are 6 T cell receptor beta chains from one sample sequenced in a study of blood T cells in healthy people across ages. Through a sample-barcoded 5' primer and a J-beta primer mix, a second PCR was run for roughly 6 to 12 cycles. Each CDR3 protein is one row after TCRdb ran MiXCR on the 5' RACE reads. The repertoire holds around 780,000 distinct CDR3 sequences, with roughly 25% as singletons. These data were also reused for a study on T cells of mothers and their children.

The sample was blood. These receptor sequences come from a boy between 10 and 17 years old in good health.

This clonotype was seen more than once but under ten times. The chain couples TRBV7-7 to TRBJ2-1; D perhaps matches TRBD2 (7 bases). The V and J ends lost 4 bases and 6 bases respectively, with 19 bases between them. The length of the CDR3 is 16 residues. Per germline, CDR1 SSHAT and CDR2 FNYEAQ (reference sequence). The CDR3 DNA sequence: TGTGCCAGCAGCTCCTCTCTTGCGGGGGACACCAATGAGCAGTTCTTC. It yields the protein CASSSSLAGDTNEQFF.

This sequence joins TRBV29-1 and TRBJ1-3, with a tentative D call TRBD1 (6 bases). This CDR3 contains 12 residues. The V end was cut by 8 bases, the J end by 4 bases, with 12 bases between. CDR1 is SQVTM, CDR2 ANQGSEA, per germline. CDR3 DNA sequence: TGCAGCACGTCAGGGGAAGGAAACACCATATATTTT. Protein sequence: CSTSGEGNTIYF.

This clonotype was seen a handful of times. The genes are TRBV6-6 and TRBJ1-3; maybe TRBD1 (6 bases). CDR3 length: 14 residues. Trimming removed 6 bases from V and 0 bases from J, with 9 bases in between. Germline CDR1 reads MNHNY; CDR2 reads SVGAGI (reference sequence). CDR3 in DNA: TGTGCCAGCAGCGGACAGATCTCTGGAAACACCATATATTTT. This gives the protein CASSGQISGNTIYF.

J is TRBJ2-4 and V is TRBV13, with 11 bases matching TRBD2. Germline V CDR1 and CDR2: PRHDT, FYEKMQ (reference sequence). The ends lost 2 bases at V and 10 bases at J; junction bases unmatched: 4. CDR3 size: 14 residues. The CDR3 here is CASSLSSGGLIQYF. CDR3 sequence (DNA): TGTGCCAGCAGCTTATCTAGCGGGGGGCTAATTCAGTACTTC.

This chain links TRBV6-5 with TRBJ1-5; 7 bases agree with TRBD1. Germline CDR1 and CDR2: MNHEY and SVGAGI. V dropped 2 bases and J dropped 1; count of bases not matched to a gene: 2. CDR3 length: 15 amino acids. CDR3 loop: CASSYAGQSNQPQHF. The CDR3 DNA follows: TGTGCCAGCAGTTACGCGGGACAGAGCAATCAGCCCCAGCATTTT.

This clonotype came up a few times. The junction shows a germline mismatch at one end, possibly a read error. The chain has TRBV2 and TRBJ1-4; a weak D match, TRBD1 (5 bases). This CDR3 is 14 amino acids long. Per the germline V gene, CDR1 is SNHLY and CDR2 is FYNNEI. The CDR3 nucleotides read TGTGCCAGCAGTGAAGCAAGGGTGGGGGGTGAAAAACTGTTT. Translating gives CASSEARVGGEKLF.